Listed here are 24 T cell receptor beta chains from one sample, sequenced in a study of human T cells and chemical hapten exposure. Time point denoted: pre-sensitization, week 0. Treatment described: therapeutic diphenylcyclopropenone sensitization with weekly scalp DPC. From the RACE reads, TCRdb called clonotypes with MiXCR, one entry per CDR3 protein. Of some 360,000 distinct CDR3 sequences in the sample, approximately 5% were seen once. The sequencing used whole blood, collected in connection with sensitization to the hapten diphenylcyclopropenone (DPC). These receptors all come from a woman aged 45-65 years with alopecia areata. Some clones in this sample may be carry-over from other donors' samples.

Many counts were recorded for this clonotype. The gene calls are TRBV9 and TRBJ2-1; D might be TRBD1 (5 bases). This CDR3 has 16 amino acids. V shed 3 bases and J shed 4 bases, with 17 bases lying between them. CDR1 is SGDLS and CDR2 is YYNGEE in the germline V gene. This chain's CDR3 is CASSEPKGKPYNEQFF. The CDR3 region has the DNA TGTGCCAGCAGCGAGCCCAAGGGGAAACCTTACAATGAGCAGTTCTTC.

The rearrangement links TRBV5-6 to TRBJ2-5; a weak D match, TRBD1 (6 bases). This CDR3 region has 17 residues. CDR1 is SGHDT, CDR2 YYEEEE, per germline. The germline V and J ends were trimmed by 0 bases and 1 base, with 16 bases remaining between them. The CDR3 bases are TGTGCCAGCAGCTTGGCAGGTTGGCAGGGGTTCCAAGAGACCCAGTACTTC. Its translation: CASSLAGWQGFQETQYF.

This chain connects TRBV20-1 to TRBJ2-3; no clear D gene. Trimming took 6 bases from V and 3 from J, leaving 19 bases between them. The length of the CDR3 is 15 residues. CDR1 is DFQATT, CDR2 SNEGSKA, per germline (reference sequence). The CDR3 DNA is TGCAGTGCCACACGAGGAGCGTTAGGGACAGATACGCAGTATTTT. The encoded protein is CSATRGALGTDTQYF.

At least ten counts were recorded for this clonotype. V is TRBV18 and J is TRBJ2-1; D possibly uses TRBD1 or TRBD2 (6 bases each). This CDR3 is 15 amino acids long. Trimming left V 3 bases short and J 2 bases short, with 11 bases between. Germline V gene lookup returns CDR1 KGHSH and CDR2 LQKENI. The CDR3 nucleotides are TGTGCCAGCTCACCCGGGGGCCCTGCCTACAATGAGCAGTTCTTC. The encoded protein is CASSPGGPAYNEQFF. The entire variable domain, with the rest obtained from reference TRBV18 and TRBJ2-1, is as follows: NAGVMQNPRHLVRRRGQEARLRCSPMKGHSHVYWYRQLPEEGLKFMVYLQKENIIDESGMPKERFSAEFPKEGPSILRIQQVVRGDSAAYFCASSPGGPAYNEQFFGPGTRLTVL.

This clonotype was picked up a small number of times. The chain employs TRBV20-1 and TRBJ1-2; D is undetermined. Germline-derived CDR1 and CDR2 are DFQATT and SNEGSKA (reference sequence). CDR3 length: 15 amino acids. V lost 1 base and J lost 3, with 15 bases in between. The CDR3 here is CSARVVAEFDYGYTF. DNA of the CDR3: TGCAGTGCTAGAGTCGTGGCCGAATTCGACTATGGCTACACCTTC.

This clonotype came up a few times. V is TRBV9 and J is TRBJ1-6, with 7 bases identical to TRBD1. V gave up 2 bases and J gave up 7 bases; unmatched junction bases: 3. CDR1 is SGDLS and CDR2 is YYNGEE in the germline V gene. The CDR3 has 14 amino acids. In DNA form, the CDR3 reads TGTGCCAGCAGCGTTGAGGGACAGAATTCACCCCTCCACTTT. Translation gives CASSVEGQNSPLHF.

At least ten counts were recorded for this clonotype. The rearrangement uses TRBV7-6 and TRBJ1-2, with unresolved D. Trimming stripped 1 base from V and 10 bases from J, with 19 bases between. Germline CDR1 reads SGHVS; CDR2 reads FNYEAQ. CDR3 size: 15 residues. The CDR3 bases are TGTGCCAGCAGCTTAGGAGTGGAGGGAGCGGGAGACTACACCTTC. Its protein product is CASSLGVEGAGDYTF.

A few counts support this clonotype. CDR3 region: CASSLGQGEEAFF. CDR3 bases: TGTGCCAGCAGTTTAGGACAGGGAGAAGAAGCTTTCTTT. V gene TRBV6-2 or TRBV6-3 combines with J gene TRBJ1-1; 8 nucleotides agree with TRBD1. After removal of 4 bases from V and 8 bases from J, the junction contained 6 bases not matched to a gene. The length of the CDR3 is 13 residues. The germline V gene has CDR1 MNHEY and CDR2 SVGEGT.

This clonotype occurred many times. The V gene is TRBV7-2, the J gene TRBJ2-7; D may match TRBD1 or TRBD2 (5 bases each). The CDR3 totals 17 residues. Germline loops: CDR1 SGHTA, CDR2 FQGNSA. V lost 1 base and J 3 bases, leaving 19 bases between the germline ends. The CDR3 loop is CASSLGLPGQPNYEQYF. In nucleotides, the CDR3 is TGTGCCAGCAGCTTAGGGCTCCCGGGGCAGCCGAACTACGAGCAGTACTTC.

This clonotype was detected ten times or more. The chain carries TRBV5-1 and TRBJ2-1; 11 positions match TRBD1. Germline V lookup: CDR1 SGHRS, CDR2 YFSETQ. V trimming: 4 bases; J trimming: 10 bases; junction bases outside the gene matches: 10. The CDR3 runs 15 residues. The CDR3 loop is CASSTGGQGAREQFF. The CDR3 bases are TGCGCCAGCAGCACCGGCGGACAGGGGGCGCGGGAGCAGTTCTTC.

This clonotype was counted many times. The chain links TRBV6-6 to TRBJ1-2; 9 bases are shared with TRBD1. The trim removed 4 bases at V and 4 bases at J, leaving 10 bases unmatched. Germline V gives CDR1 MNHNY, CDR2 SVGAGI (reference sequence). The length of the CDR3 is 16 residues. In nucleotides, the CDR3 is TGTGCCAGCAGTTTCCGTACAGGGGGCGGAAGCTATGGCTACACCTTC. This sequence encodes CASSFRTGGGSYGYTF.

The sample holds many counts of this clonotype. The chain joins TRBV20-1 to TRBJ1-2, with a tentative D call TRBD1 (5 bases). The germline V gene encodes CDR1 DFQATT and CDR2 SNEGSKA (reference sequence). Trimming took 1 base from V and 0 from J, leaving 9 bases between them. The CDR3 contains 14 residues. The CDR3 protein is CSARAGTANYGYTF. The CDR3 DNA sequence: TGCAGTGCTAGAGCCGGGACTGCTAACTATGGCTACACCTTC.

This clonotype has a count of ten or more. The V gene is TRBV6-1, the J gene TRBJ1-5; TRBD1 matches at 7 bases. This CDR3 comprises 14 residues. J was trimmed by 7 bases and V by 6 bases; bases with no gene match: 9. Germline lookup yields CDR1 MNHNS and CDR2 SASEGT. CDR3 in DNA: TGTGCCAGCAGCCACAGGGGAGAGAACCAGCCCCAGCATTTT. Protein: CASSHRGENQPQHF.

As for this clonotype: This may be a read error: a much more frequent sequence differs by one nucleotide. The rearrangement joins TRBV12-3 or TRBV12-4 to TRBJ2-3, with 7 nucleotides matching TRBD2. The CDR3 is 16 amino acids. J gave up 4 bases and V 2 bases, and 9 bases lay outside the gene matches. CDR3 region: CASSLRLAAYADTQYF. Written as DNA, the CDR3 is TGTGCCAGCAGTTTACGGCTAGCGGCGTACGCAGATACGCAGTATTTT.

This clonotype occurred many times. This rearrangement joins TRBV7-2 to TRBJ2-4; TRBD2 agrees at 9 bases. This CDR3 has 19 residues. In germline, CDR1 is SGHTA, CDR2 FQGNSA. Losses at the gene ends were 5 bases for V and 0 bases for J; bases not matched to a gene: 14. CDR3 loop: CASSPGGGGAVAAKNIQYF. In nucleotides, the CDR3 is TGTGCCAGCAGCCCTGGGGGCGGGGGGGCCGTGGCAGCCAAAAACATTCAGTACTTC.

The table lists this clonotype with many counts. The rearrangement links TRBV11-3 to TRBJ2-1, with 9 bases aligning to TRBD2. Germline CDR1 SGHNT, CDR2 YENEEA. This CDR3 is built from 15 residues. J lost 7 bases, V lost 5 bases, and 9 bases had no gene match. For the CDR3, the DNA is TGTGCCAGCAGCGCGTATAGCGGGAGTCAGAATGAGCAGTTCTTC. Its translation: CASSAYSGSQNEQFF.

This clonotype showed up many times. V is TRBV29-1 and J is TRBJ2-1; possibly TRBD1 or TRBD2 for D (5 bases each). Germline V gives CDR1 SQVTM, CDR2 ANQGSEA. The CDR3 is made up of 14 amino acids. The V end was cut by 7 bases, the J end by 0 bases, with 13 bases between. CDR3 loop: CSAREGPSYNEQFF. Here the CDR3 DNA reads TGCAGCGCTCGAGAGGGGCCCTCCTACAATGAGCAGTTCTTC.

This clonotype showed up many times. The chain uses TRBV7-9 and TRBJ2-7, with D maybe TRBD2 (5 bases). The CDR3 has 14 amino acids. Germline assignment: CDR1 SEHNR and CDR2 FQNEAQ (reference sequence). The V end lost 6 bases, the J end lost 3 bases, and 15 bases lay between the germline ends. Written as DNA, the CDR3 is TGTGCCAGCAGGGAGGCCGGGCCTTACTACGAGCAGTACTTC. Protein sequence: CASREAGPYYEQYF.

The chain combines TRBV5-1 with TRBJ2-7; maybe TRBD1 (5 bases). From germline, CDR1 is SGHRS and CDR2 YFSETQ. There are 15 residues in the CDR3. The V end was cut by 3 bases, the J end by 3 bases, with 16 bases between. The CDR3 DNA reads as TGCGCCAGCAGCTCGCTCCAGGGTCGGTACTACGAGCAGTACTTC. Translated: CASSSLQGRYYEQYF.

This sequence joins TRBV20-1 and TRBJ1-5, with TRBD1 identical over 10 bases. Germline loops: CDR1 DFQATT, CDR2 SNEGSKA (reference sequence). J lost 7 bases, V lost 6 bases, and 6 bases had no gene match. CDR3 size: 13 residues. The CDR3 is CSATDRGPQPQHF. CDR3 coding DNA: TGCAGTGCGACCGACAGGGGGCCCCAGCCCCAGCATTTT.

This clonotype was counted between two and nine times. The CDR3 nucleotides read TGCAGCGTTGTAGGAGGGACGGGTGACAATCAGCCCCAGCATTTT. This translates into CSVVGGTGDNQPQHF. This sequence joins TRBV29-1 and TRBJ1-5; D is perhaps TRBD1 (5 bases). Germline V gene lookup returns CDR1 SQVTM and CDR2 ANQGSEA. CDR3 length: 15 residues. V lost 4 bases and J 3 bases, leaving 16 bases between the germline ends.

This clonotype was detected many times. The chain joins TRBV14 to TRBJ2-5; D is unclear. The length of the CDR3 is 14 residues. CDR1 and CDR2 from the germline V gene are SGHDN and FVKESK. Trimming took 1 base from V and 0 from J, leaving 6 bases between them. The CDR3 coding sequence is TGTGCCAGCAGCCAAGCAGAATACCAAGAGACCCAGTACTTC. This translates into CASSQAEYQETQYF.

This clonotype was found a few times. The genes are TRBV7-9 and TRBJ2-1; D uncertain. The CDR3 has 13 residues. Germline V lookup: CDR1 SEHNR, CDR2 FQNEAQ (reference sequence). Trimming pared 1 base from V and 6 bases from J, leaving 7 bases between. The CDR3 bases are TGTGCCAGCAGCTTAGGCTGGAGCAATGAGCAGTTCTTC. Its protein product is CASSLGWSNEQFF. Full variable domain (missing parts from reference TRBV7-9 and TRBJ2-1): DTGVSQNPRHKITKRGQNVTFRCDPISEHNRLYWYRQTLGQGPEFLTYFQNEAQLEKSRLLSDRFSAERPKGSFSTLEIQRTEQGDSAMYLCASSLGWSNEQFFGPGTRLTVL.

The rearrangement links TRBV2 to TRBJ1-1; D perhaps matches TRBD1 (5 bases). Germline assignment: CDR1 SNHLY and CDR2 FYNNEI. The CDR3 totals 16 residues. The V end lost 3 bases, the J end lost 3 bases, and 17 bases lay between the germline ends. CDR3 in amino acids: CASSDWAGRYDTEAFF. CDR3 nucleotides: TGTGCCAGCAGTGACTGGGCAGGGAGGTATGACACTGAAGCTTTCTTT.